The 29 T cell receptor beta chains presented below share a single source sample, sequenced in a study of T cell responses to AZD1222 COVID-19 vaccine. Sequencing used immunoSEQ multiplex PCR; TCRdb keeps in-frame clones, though not all of them. Among roughly 140,000 clones listed, just under 95% were seen once. Sample: peripheral blood, taken on day 0 of AZD1222 vaccination. The receptors derive from an adult in good health.

This chain uses TRBV2 with TRBJ2-3; TRBD2 agrees at 7 bases. The CDR3 has 15 amino acids. CDR1 is SNHLY and CDR2 is FYNNEI in the germline V gene. The V segment lost 5 bases and the J segment 5 bases; nucleotides outside the gene matches: 10. The CDR3 DNA reads as TGTGCCAGCAGTCCGAGCGGGGTCCCTGGAGATACGCAGTATTTT. Its translation is CASSPSGVPGDTQYF.

The chain combines TRBV4-1 with TRBJ2-5; 12 nucleotides agree with TRBD2. The CDR3 has 17 residues. V was clipped by 1 base and J by 2 bases; unmatched bases: 5. The V gene's germline CDR1 is MGHRA and CDR2 YSYEKL. The DNA of the CDR3 is TGCGCCAGCAGCCAAGGACTAGCGGGAGTTCTACAAGAGACCCAGTACTTC. This sequence encodes CASSQGLAGVLQETQYF.

Only one count was recorded for this clone. The chain employs TRBV19 and TRBJ2-7, with 7 bases fitting TRBD1. This CDR3 has 18 residues. Per germline, CDR1 LNHDA and CDR2 SQIVND (reference sequence). The junction had 19 bases not matched to a gene; V was cut back by 6 bases and J by 2 bases. The CDR3 sequence is CASSIRPQGKRTTYEQYF. DNA for the CDR3: TGTGCCAGTAGCATACGGCCACAGGGGAAGAGGACCACCTACGAGCAGTACTTC.

This clone was observed a handful of times. This chain joins TRBV29-1 and TRBJ2-7; 14 bases fit TRBD2. Looked up from germline, CDR1 is SQVTM and CDR2 is ANQGSEA. The CDR3 length is 15 residues. With V trimmed by 4 bases and J by 0 bases, 2 bases remained unmatched. As DNA, the CDR3 is TGCAGCGTTGTAGGGACTAGCGGGAGCTCCTACGAGCAGTACTTC. It is translated as CSVVGTSGSSYEQYF.

V usage is TRBV6-5 and J usage is TRBJ1-2; possible D gene TRBD1, 6 bases. V was clipped by 2 bases and J by 0 bases, with 13 bases between them. This CDR3 is 16 amino acids long. Germline values: CDR1 MNHEY, CDR2 SVGAGI. CDR3 sequence: CASSYGRGTSNYGYTF. The CDR3 DNA is TGTGCCAGCAGTTACGGCAGGGGAACTTCTAACTATGGCTACACCTTC.

The chain has TRBV11-2 and TRBJ1-2; D unclear. V lost 0 bases and J 2 bases, leaving 7 bases between the germline ends. This CDR3 contains 14 residues. Germline loops: CDR1 SGHAT, CDR2 FQNNGV. CDR3 region: CASSLERGNYGYTF. The CDR3 DNA is TGTGCCAGCAGCTTAGAGCGGGGAAACTATGGCTACACCTTC.

The rearrangement uses TRBV7-9 and TRBJ2-7, with D uncertain. Germline loops: CDR1 SEHNR, CDR2 FQNEAQ (reference sequence). The CDR3 is 13 amino acids. Trimming removed 6 bases from V and 2 bases from J, with 11 bases in between. This chain's CDR3 is CASSRTVPYEQYF. CDR3 nucleotides: TGTGCCAGCAGTCGGACGGTCCCCTACGAGCAGTACTTC.

The chain combines TRBV5-1 with TRBJ2-4, with D perhaps matching TRBD2 (6 bases). The V end lost 2 bases, the J end lost 8 bases, and 14 bases lay between the germline ends. CDR3 length equals 14 residues. The V gene's germline CDR1 is SGHRS and CDR2 YFSETQ. This CDR3 is CASSLGAPGDIQYF. In DNA form, the CDR3 reads TGCGCCAGCAGCTTAGGGGCCCCGGGGGACATTCAGTACTTC.

V gene TRBV5-1 combines with J gene TRBJ2-3; D gene ambiguous. The CDR3 runs to 11 residues. V lost 4 bases and J lost 7, with 7 bases in between. Germline CDR1 reads SGHRS; CDR2 reads YFSETQ. The CDR3 loop reads CASSTDYTQYF. The CDR3 DNA reads as TGCGCCAGCAGCACCGACTATACGCAGTATTTT.

The chain uses TRBV13 and TRBJ2-4, with D possibly being TRBD1 (5 bases). V was clipped by 2 bases and J by 3 bases, with 8 bases between them. This CDR3 has 14 amino acids. Germline loops: CDR1 PRHDT, CDR2 FYEKMQ (reference sequence). The CDR3 sequence: CASSLRGYKNIQYF. The CDR3, as DNA: TGTGCCAGCAGCTTAAGGGGCTACAAAAACATTCAGTACTTC.

This chain joins TRBV10-3 and TRBJ2-7; TRBD1 is a possible D gene (6 bases). The V end lost 4 bases, the J end lost 0 bases, and 7 bases lay between the germline ends. The CDR3 spans 13 residues. The germline CDR1 and CDR2 sequences are ENHRY and SYGVKD. In DNA, the CDR3 is TGTGCCATCAGTGCGGACAGCTCCTACGAGCAGTACTTC. Translating gives CAISADSSYEQYF.

The genes are TRBV11-3 and TRBJ2-3; weak D call: TRBD2 (6 bases). CDR1 is SGHNT, CDR2 YENEEA, per germline. Between the trimmed V and J ends, which lost 3 bases and 5 bases, there was a span of 15 bases. The CDR3 extends over 15 amino acids. CDR3: CASSFNGLEGDTQYF. The CDR3 region has the DNA TGTGCCAGCAGCTTCAACGGGCTGGAGGGAGATACGCAGTATTTT.

In its sample, this clone was seen once. This chain links TRBV11-1 with TRBJ2-5; D gene ambiguous. Deletions cut 0 bases from V and 5 bases from J, with 10 bases between. The CDR3 totals 14 residues. Germline loops: CDR1 SGHAT, CDR2 FQDESV (reference sequence). The CDR3 coding sequence is TGTGCCAGCAGCTTAGCGGCCCAGCAGGAGACCCAGTACTTC. Protein: CASSLAAQQETQYF.

This chain uses TRBV2 with TRBJ2-3, with TRBD2 as a possible D gene (6 bases). This CDR3 is built from 14 residues. V was trimmed by 2 bases and J by 5 bases, leaving 11 bases between them. Germline CDR1 and CDR2: SNHLY and FYNNEI. The CDR3 loop is CASSEQGLGDTQYF. For the CDR3, the DNA is TGTGCCAGCAGTGAACAGGGACTTGGAGATACGCAGTATTTT.

Points on this clone: The germline gene is not matched at one end of the junction; a read error may be the cause. J is TRBJ2-7 and V is TRBV5-6; TRBD1 matches at 8 bases. This CDR3 spans 14 amino acids. Germline-derived CDR1 and CDR2 are SGHDT and YYEEEE. CDR3 nucleotides: TGTGCCAGCACCTTGGGACAGGCAAGCTACGAGCAGTACTTC. Amino acids: CASTLGQASYEQYF.

The chain recombines TRBV11-2 with TRBJ1-1; 7 bases are a match to TRBD1. The CDR3 runs to 15 residues. The V gene end was trimmed by 5 bases and the J gene end by 1 base; junction bases not matched to a gene: 7. Germline CDR1 reads SGHAT; CDR2 reads FQNNGV. CDR3 region: CASSPLTGKNTEAFF. DNA for the CDR3: TGTGCCAGCAGCCCACTGACAGGGAAGAACACTGAAGCTTTCTTT.

This rearrangement joins TRBV6-1 to TRBJ2-7; D gene uncertain. The CDR3 length is 12 residues. Trimming stripped 8 bases from V and 5 bases from J, with 13 bases between. Germline V gene data show CDR1 as MNHNS and CDR2 as SASEGT. DNA of the CDR3: TGTGCCAGCGGTAAGGTCCTGCACGAGCAGTACTTC. As protein: CASGKVLHEQYF.

The chain joins TRBV3-1 (or the pseudogene TRBV3-2) to TRBJ2-5, with 8 bases identical to TRBD1. Germline values: CDR1 LGHDT, CDR2 YNNKEL (reference sequence). The ends lost 2 bases at V and 3 bases at J; junction bases unmatched: 8. CDR3 length equals 16 residues. The CDR3 nucleotides read TGTGCCAGCAGCCAATTATGGAGACAGGGGAAAGAGACCCAGTACTTC. Its translation is CASSQLWRQGKETQYF.

The chain uses TRBV2 and TRBJ2-1; TRBD2 matches at 12 bases. J was trimmed by 4 bases and V by 6 bases; bases with no gene match: 7. Germline V lookup: CDR1 SNHLY, CDR2 FYNNEI. The CDR3 sequence is 16 residues long. Here the CDR3 reads CASRTSGSGVYNEQFF. The DNA for the CDR3 is TGTGCCAGCAGGACTAGCGGGAGTGGGGTATACAATGAGCAGTTCTTC.

V gene TRBV12-3 or TRBV12-4 combines with J gene TRBJ1-1, with a weak D call TRBD1 (6 bases). This CDR3 has 13 amino acids. The V and J ends lost 5 bases and 4 bases respectively, with 11 bases between them. CDR3 bases: TGTGCCAGCAGTCTACAGGGCCCCACTGAAGCTTTCTTT. It translates to CASSLQGPTEAFF.

This chain links TRBV5-1 with TRBJ1-2; D perhaps matches TRBD1 (6 bases). The CDR3 contains 16 residues. Trimming left V 0 bases short and J 0 bases short, with 12 bases between. Germline V lookup: CDR1 SGHRS, CDR2 YFSETQ. CDR3 sequence (DNA): TGCGCCAGCAGCTTGGCCGTGGACAGACCTAACTATGGCTACACCTTC. Its translation is CASSLAVDRPNYGYTF. Combining the CDR3 with reference TRBV5-1 and TRBJ1-2 gives the whole variable domain KAGVTQTPRYLIKTRGQQVTLSCSPISGHRSVSWYQQTPGQGLQFLFEYFSETQRNKGNFPGRFSGRQFSNSRSEMNVSTLELGDSALYLCASSLAVDRPNYGYTFGSGTRLTVV.

The rearrangement uses TRBV19 and TRBJ1-1; maybe TRBD1 (5 bases). The CDR3 extends over 12 amino acids. V lost 5 bases and J 1 base, leaving 5 bases between the germline ends. The V gene's germline CDR1 is LNHDA and CDR2 SQIVND (reference sequence). CDR3 loop: CASSGANTEAFF. The CDR3 DNA is TGTGCCAGTAGTGGGGCGAACACTGAAGCTTTCTTT.

The chain uses TRBV2 and TRBJ1-1; possibly TRBD1 for D (5 bases). V was shortened by 5 bases and J by 1 base, with 14 bases between the two germline ends. Germline V gene sequence: CDR1 SNHLY, CDR2 FYNNEI. The CDR3 totals 15 residues. DNA for the CDR3: TGTGCCAGCAGTCTGGAGGGACTTCAGAACACTGAAGCTTTCTTT. Residues: CASSLEGLQNTEAFF.

This clone was counted a single time. The chain is built from TRBV4-1 and TRBJ1-5, with 10 bases identical to TRBD1. V trimming: 4 bases; J trimming: 7 bases; junction bases outside the gene matches: 7. Germline V gene lookup returns CDR1 MGHRA and CDR2 YSYEKL. The CDR3 is made up of 15 amino acids. CDR3 in amino acids: CASSLGQGLSQPQHF. The CDR3 DNA reads as TGCGCCAGCAGCCTGGGACAGGGGTTGAGCCAGCCCCAGCATTTT.

The rearrangement uses TRBV3-1 (or the pseudogene TRBV3-2) and TRBJ2-5, with 7 bases fitting TRBD2. In germline, CDR1 is LGHDT, CDR2 YNNKEL (reference sequence). This CDR3 contains 14 residues. V trimming: 8 bases; J trimming: 2 bases; junction bases outside the gene matches: 8. In nucleotides, the CDR3 is TGTGCCAGCGTGGCTAGCGGAGGACAAGAGACCCAGTACTTC. Encoded protein: CASVASGGQETQYF.

In its sample, this clone was seen once. V and J are TRBV12-3 or TRBV12-4 and TRBJ1-5; tentative D call: TRBD1 (6 bases). The CDR3 covers 13 residues. V was clipped by 6 bases and J by 7 bases, with 13 bases between them. Here the CDR3 reads CASSRRTAQPQHF. CDR3 in DNA: TGTGCCAGCAGCCGAAGGACAGCCCAGCCCCAGCATTTT.

The V and J genes are TRBV27 and TRBJ2-1; TRBD2 aligns across 7 bases. The germline V gene has CDR1 MNHEY and CDR2 SMNVEV (reference sequence). Trimming took 4 bases from V and 6 from J; bases not matched to a gene: 3. CDR3 length: 13 amino acids. Here the CDR3 reads CASSWGGGNEQFF. The DNA for the CDR3 is TGTGCCAGCAGTTGGGGCGGGGGCAATGAGCAGTTCTTC.

This clone was seen only a few times. CDR3: CASSQVVGRGNQPQHF. DNA of the CDR3: TGCGCCAGCAGCCAAGTCGTGGGACGAGGGAATCAGCCCCAGCATTTT. J is TRBJ1-5 and V is TRBV4-1; D possibly corresponds to TRBD1 (5 bases). Trimming cost V 1 base and J 4 bases, with 14 bases left between them. In germline, CDR1 is MGHRA, CDR2 YSYEKL. This CDR3 region has 16 residues.

V usage is TRBV30 and J usage is TRBJ1-5; D ambiguous. Trimming shortened V by 0 bases and J by 6 bases, and 12 bases separated the two germline ends. The CDR3 has 14 amino acids. Germline values: CDR1 GTSNPN, CDR2 SVGIG (reference sequence). CDR3 residues: CAWSVRGSSQPQHF. CDR3 coding DNA: TGTGCCTGGAGTGTAAGAGGGAGTTCTCAGCCCCAGCATTTT. The full variable domain, rest sourced from reference TRBV30 and TRBJ1-5, is SQTIHQWPATLVQPVGSPLSLECTVEGTSNPNLYWYRQAAGRGLQLLFYSVGIGQISSEVPQNLSASRPQDRQFILSSKKLLLSDSGFYLCAWSVRGSSQPQHFGDGTRLSIL.